This T cell receptor beta chain was identified in a study of blood T cells in healthy people across ages. Study outcomes and limitations: The diversity estimates, figures obtained from one million T cells, were considered underestimates. PBMCs went unsorted, and a conclusive naive versus antigen-experienced comparison was therefore prevented. Fewer expanded clones and more diversity marked long-lived versus aged donors.

In regard to this clonotype: Its cognate antigen is unknown.

It was with a sample-barcoded 5' primer and a J-beta primer mix that a second PCR of about 6 to 12 cycles was run. TCRdb recomputed calls from the 5' RACE reads with MiXCR, one row per CDR3 protein. The sample has approximately 770,000 distinct CDR3 sequences, more than 45% seen once. The germline gives CDR1 SEHNR, CDR2 FQNEAQ (reference sequence). The CDR3 extends over 15 amino acids. V gave up 6 bases and J gave up 1 base; unmatched junction bases: 6. The sample was blood. The chain joins TRBV7-9 to TRBJ1-5; TRBD1 aligns across 7 bases. The TCR originated in a man aged 25-40 years in good health. CDR3 in amino acids: CASSQGGLSNQPQHF. DNA for the CDR3: TGTGCCAGCAGTCAGGGGGGATTGAGCAATCAGCCCCAGCATTTT. Complete variable domain (other parts from reference TRBV7-9 and TRBJ1-5): DTGVSQNPRHKITKRGQNVTFRCDPISEHNRLYWYRQTLGQGPEFLTYFQNEAQLEKSRLLSDRFSAERPKGSFSTLEIQRTEQGDSAMYLCASSQGGLSNQPQHFGDGTRLSIL.